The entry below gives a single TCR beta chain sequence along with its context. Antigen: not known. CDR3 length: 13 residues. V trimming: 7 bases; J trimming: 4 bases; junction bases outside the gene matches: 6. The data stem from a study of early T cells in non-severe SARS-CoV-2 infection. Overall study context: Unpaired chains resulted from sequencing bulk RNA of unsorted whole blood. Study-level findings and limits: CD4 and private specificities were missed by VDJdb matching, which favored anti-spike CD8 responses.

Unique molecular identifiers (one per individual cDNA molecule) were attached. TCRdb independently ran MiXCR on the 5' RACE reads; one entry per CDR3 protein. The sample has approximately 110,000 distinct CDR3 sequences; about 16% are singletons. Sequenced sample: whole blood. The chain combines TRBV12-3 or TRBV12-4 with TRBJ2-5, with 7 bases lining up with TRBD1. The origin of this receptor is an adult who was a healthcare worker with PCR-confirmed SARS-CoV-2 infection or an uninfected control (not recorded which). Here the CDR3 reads CASNLGQAETQYF. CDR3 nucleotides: TGTGCCAGCAACCTAGGACAGGCAGAGACCCAGTACTTC.